These T cell receptor beta chains were read from a single sample in a study of blood T cell repertoires in COVID-19. Method: immunoSEQ multiplex PCR; TCRdb's copy keeps in-frame clones and lacks some. The sample consists of around 190,000 clones, approximately 90% of them appearing once. The sample was PBMCs or T cells enriched from blood (not recorded which). These receptors all come from a man younger than 30 with acute COVID-19. Each CDR3 is given without its conserved first and last residue. Each record gives: clone size, V gene, CDR3 protein. The size entry is marked missing in some rows and otherwise reads once, few, many or a size class.

clone_size: .
v_call: TRBV4-3
cdr3_aa: ASSLSSGNTDTQY

clone_size: few
v_call: TRBV27
cdr3_aa: ASTPTSEGYEQY

clone_size: .
v_call: TRBV6-5
cdr3_aa: ASSSGTSGSVDEQY

clone_size: once
v_call: TRBV6-1
cdr3_aa: ASSETTSSGEQY

clone_size: once
v_call: TRBV11-2
cdr3_aa: ASSLLDRGHKGYT

clone_size: .
v_call: TRBV7-6
cdr3_aa: ASSLSAGAHNEQF

clone_size: .
v_call: TRBV27
cdr3_aa: ASRSGVAGGKDEF

clone_size: .
v_call: TRBV5-1
cdr3_aa: ASSLGDRDLLNTEAF

clone_size: few
v_call: TRBV7-9
cdr3_aa: ASSPRTGFENSPLH

clone_size: .
v_call: TRBV19
cdr3_aa: ASSIPGFTEAF

clone_size: .
v_call: TRBV27
cdr3_aa: ASSLAGVYADTQY

clone_size: .
v_call: TRBV19
cdr3_aa: ASSISYYSTSYEQY

clone_size: few
v_call: TRBV6-6
cdr3_aa: ASSRTSATSTDTQY